This TCR beta chain originates from a study of cytomegalovirus exposure and HLA in healthy donors. Measured with immunoSEQ multiplex PCR; TCRdb has only the in-frame clones, and not every one. This sample has roughly 64,000 clones; 85% to 95% occur once, and the top ten carry around 5.5%. The CDR3 is 12 residues long. The V end was cut by 1 base, the J end by 2 bases, with 3 bases between. The germline gives CDR1 SGHAT, CDR2 FQNNGV. Points from the study as a whole: According to a subsequent analysis, TCR clusters identified in the first cohort showed a tendency to co-occur across the 120 validation repertoires.

To note about this clone: No antigen is known for it.

The origin of this receptor is a woman under 30 in good health and CMV-seropositive. This chain links TRBV11-2 with TRBJ2-7; D not certain. Source material: PBMCs. Here the CDR3 DNA reads TGTGCCAGCAGCTTAGCAACCTACGAGCAGTACTTC. Protein sequence: CASSLATYEQYF.